This TCR beta chain was identified during a study of T cells in Graves' hyperthyroidism and ophthalmopathy. The study's findings and limits: Ophthalmopathy was identified by the model a median around 6.9 months ahead of onset. The blood repertoire included most of the expanded thyroid clonotypes above 0.001.

Disease lasting under 3 months, a NOSPECS grade of at least 4, and a Clinical Activity Score of at least 3 were features of the ophthalmopathy patients. Many counts were recorded for this clonotype. Its antigen is unidentified. The germline V gene encodes CDR1 SGHRS and CDR2 YFSETQ. The CDR3 extends over 16 amino acids. Trimming took 0 bases from V and 5 from J; bases not matched to a gene: 6. Researchers amplified the TCR beta CDR3 regions from RNA transcripts. The primer set for the first-round RT-PCR of the TCR CDR3 was HTBI. TCRdb re-analysed the multiplex PCR reads in MiXCR, keeping a single row per CDR3 protein. Seen here are approximately 610,000 distinct CDR3 sequences, under 15% observed once, and the top ten hold 3.5% to 4.5%.

This receptor was obtained from a middle-aged woman with Graves' ophthalmopathy. Material for sequencing was blood. The chain recombines TRBV5-1 with TRBJ2-2, with 8 bases lining up with TRBD2. As DNA, the CDR3 is TGCGCCAGCAGCTTGGTTGAGACTAGCGTAACCGGGGAGCTGTTTTTT. Protein product: CASSLVETSVTGELFF.